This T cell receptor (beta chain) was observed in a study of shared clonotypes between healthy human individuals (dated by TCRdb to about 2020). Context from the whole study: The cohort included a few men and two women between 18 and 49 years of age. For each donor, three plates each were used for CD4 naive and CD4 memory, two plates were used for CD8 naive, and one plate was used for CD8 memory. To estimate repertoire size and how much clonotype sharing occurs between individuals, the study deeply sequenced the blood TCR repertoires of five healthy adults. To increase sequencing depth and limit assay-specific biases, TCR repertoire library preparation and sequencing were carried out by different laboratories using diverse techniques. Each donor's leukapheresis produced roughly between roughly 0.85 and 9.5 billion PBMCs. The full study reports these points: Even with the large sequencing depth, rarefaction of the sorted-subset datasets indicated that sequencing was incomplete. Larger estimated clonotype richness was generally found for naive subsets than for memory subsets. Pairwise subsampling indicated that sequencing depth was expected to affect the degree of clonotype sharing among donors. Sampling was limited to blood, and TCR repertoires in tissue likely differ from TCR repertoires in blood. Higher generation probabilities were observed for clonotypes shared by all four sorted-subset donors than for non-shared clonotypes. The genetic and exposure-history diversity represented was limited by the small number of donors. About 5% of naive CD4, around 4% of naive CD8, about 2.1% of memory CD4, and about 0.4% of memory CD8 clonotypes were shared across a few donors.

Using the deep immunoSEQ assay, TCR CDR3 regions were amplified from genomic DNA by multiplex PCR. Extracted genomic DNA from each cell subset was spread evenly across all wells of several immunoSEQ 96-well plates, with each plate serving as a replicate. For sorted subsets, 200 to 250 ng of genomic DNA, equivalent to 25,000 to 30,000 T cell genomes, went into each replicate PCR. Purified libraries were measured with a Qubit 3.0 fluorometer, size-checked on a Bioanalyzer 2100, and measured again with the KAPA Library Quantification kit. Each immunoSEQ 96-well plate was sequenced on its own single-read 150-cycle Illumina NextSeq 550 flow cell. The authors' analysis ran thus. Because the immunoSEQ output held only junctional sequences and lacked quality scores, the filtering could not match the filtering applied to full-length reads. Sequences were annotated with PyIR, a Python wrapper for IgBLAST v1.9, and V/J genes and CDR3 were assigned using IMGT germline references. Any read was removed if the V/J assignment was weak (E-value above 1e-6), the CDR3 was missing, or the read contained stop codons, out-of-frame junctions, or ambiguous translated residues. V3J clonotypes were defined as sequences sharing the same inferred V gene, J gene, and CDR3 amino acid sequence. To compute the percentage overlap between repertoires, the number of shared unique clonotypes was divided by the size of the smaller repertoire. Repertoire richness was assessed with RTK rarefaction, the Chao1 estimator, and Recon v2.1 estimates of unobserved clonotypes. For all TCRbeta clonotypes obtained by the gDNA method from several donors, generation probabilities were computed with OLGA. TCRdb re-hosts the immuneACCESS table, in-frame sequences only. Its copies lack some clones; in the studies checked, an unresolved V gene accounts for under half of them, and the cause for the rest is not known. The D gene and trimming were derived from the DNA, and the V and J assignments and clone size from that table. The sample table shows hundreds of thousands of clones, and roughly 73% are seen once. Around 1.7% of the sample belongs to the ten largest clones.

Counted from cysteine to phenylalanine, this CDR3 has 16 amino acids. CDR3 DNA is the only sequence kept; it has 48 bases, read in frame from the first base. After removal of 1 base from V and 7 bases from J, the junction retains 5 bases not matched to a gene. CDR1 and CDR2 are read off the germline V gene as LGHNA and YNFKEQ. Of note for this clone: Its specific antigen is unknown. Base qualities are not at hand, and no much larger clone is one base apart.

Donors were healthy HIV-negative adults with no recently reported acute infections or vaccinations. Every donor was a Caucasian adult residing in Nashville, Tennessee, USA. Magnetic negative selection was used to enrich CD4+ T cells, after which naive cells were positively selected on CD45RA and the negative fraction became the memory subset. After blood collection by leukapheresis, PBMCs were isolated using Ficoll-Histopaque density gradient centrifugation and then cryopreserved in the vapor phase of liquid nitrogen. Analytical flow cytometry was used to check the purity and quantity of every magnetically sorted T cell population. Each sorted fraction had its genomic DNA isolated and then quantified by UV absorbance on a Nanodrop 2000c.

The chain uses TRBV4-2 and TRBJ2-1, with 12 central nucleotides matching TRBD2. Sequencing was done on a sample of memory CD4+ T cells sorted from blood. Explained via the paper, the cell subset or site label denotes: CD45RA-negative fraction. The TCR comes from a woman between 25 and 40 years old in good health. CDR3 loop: CASSQVASGGANEQFF. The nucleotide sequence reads TGTGCCAGCAGCCAAGTGGCTAGCGGGGGGGCGAATGAGCAGTTCTTC.